This paragraph reports one T cell receptor (beta chain). Its specificity is not known. Germline CDR1 is LGHDT and CDR2 is YNNKEL (reference sequence). V was cut by 2 bases and J by 0 bases, with 7 bases left in between. This CDR3 contains 15 residues. The entry originates in a study of human T cells and chemical hapten exposure. Looking at the study overall: Donors were sensitized with 2% DPC on the upper inner arm.

Time point here: patch test 1, 2 weeks after DPC sensitization. Treatment: therapeutic diphenylcyclopropenone sensitization with weekly scalp DPC. The template was total RNA from unfractionated whole blood. In the original workflow: With a range of about 23,224 to 700,000, the median per sample was 95,638 TCRs. TCRdb redid the calling of the RACE reads with MiXCR, one entry per CDR3 protein. These V and J calls derive from TCRdb rather than the authors' analysis. The top ten clones hold under 8.5% of a sample with some 190,000 distinct CDR3 sequences, around 22% of them seen once. Broader study findings: A positive correlation with patch test score was found for PT1 expanded TCR counts.

The genes are TRBV3-1 and TRBJ1-4; D gene unclear. This clonotype was sampled from a woman between 50 and 59 years old with alopecia areata. Some clones in this sample may be carry-over from other donors' samples. Sequenced here: whole blood, sampled in connection with sensitization to the hapten diphenylcyclopropenone (DPC). DNA for the CDR3: TGTGCCAGCAGCCAATACGTCTCAACTAATGAAAAACTGTTTTTT. Protein product: CASSQYVSTNEKLFF.